This T cell receptor beta chain derives from a study of vaccination and CD4 T cells after COVID-19. With the Oncomine TCR Beta short-read assay, DNA from cultured CD4+ T cells was sequenced. TCRdb analysed the PCR reads with MiXCR anew, one entry per CDR3 protein. In the table there are approximately 20,000 distinct CDR3 sequences, 53% of which are singletons. This CDR3 is 13 amino acids long. V gave up 7 bases and J gave up 2 bases, with 11 bases separating them. Germline V gene data show CDR1 as SNHLY and CDR2 as FYNNEI. Treatment denoted: approximately 10-day PBMC culture with coronavirus spike peptide pools or control peptides (ViraFEST assay). First, ViraFEST expanded antigen-specific T cells with peptide pools, and next it sequenced the TCRs. Per well, two million PBMCs were cultured in the presence of roughly 9 IU/ml IL-2 and 10 ug/ml peptide pools. Comment on this clonotype: No antigen is known for it.

The material sequenced was CD4+ T cells from blood, cultured in vitro, taken before SARS-CoV-2 vaccination. The clonotype was recovered from a human donor who had recovered from COVID-19. The chain has TRBV2 and TRBJ1-2; D is unclear. This CDR3 reads CASKRGGNYGYTF. For the CDR3, the DNA is TGTGCCAGCAAGCGGGGAGGCAACTATGGCTACACCTTC.